The clone carrying this T cell receptor beta chain appeared once. This record belongs to a study of blood T cell repertoires in COVID-19. Across the whole study: COVID-19 samples, acute and convalescent, were from the United States, Italy and Spain. PBMCs, B-cell-depleted T cells, or T cells were the source of the cDNA or gDNA that made up the material.

CDR3 length equals 12 residues. Germline V gene sequence: CDR1 KGHSH, CDR2 LQKENI. Trimming shortened V by 2 bases and J by 12 bases, and 11 bases separated the two germline ends. How the authors handled the data: For nucleated cells, counts were estimated from reference gene primer amplification. Sequencing was performed with immunoSEQ multiplex PCR; in TCRdb, only in-frame clones are kept and a portion is missing. That table furnishes V, J and clone size, whereas the DNA furnished D and trimming. The sample records roughly 59,000 clones, around four fifths being singletons. The TCR comes from a woman between 45 and 65 years old with active or convalescent COVID-19. The chain combines TRBV18 with TRBJ2-1, with TRBD1 as a possible D gene (6 bases). The sample comprised peripheral blood. The CDR3 DNA follows: TGTGCCAGCTCACCAGATCAAGGGGGGCAGTTCTTC. Its protein product is CASSPDQGGQFF.